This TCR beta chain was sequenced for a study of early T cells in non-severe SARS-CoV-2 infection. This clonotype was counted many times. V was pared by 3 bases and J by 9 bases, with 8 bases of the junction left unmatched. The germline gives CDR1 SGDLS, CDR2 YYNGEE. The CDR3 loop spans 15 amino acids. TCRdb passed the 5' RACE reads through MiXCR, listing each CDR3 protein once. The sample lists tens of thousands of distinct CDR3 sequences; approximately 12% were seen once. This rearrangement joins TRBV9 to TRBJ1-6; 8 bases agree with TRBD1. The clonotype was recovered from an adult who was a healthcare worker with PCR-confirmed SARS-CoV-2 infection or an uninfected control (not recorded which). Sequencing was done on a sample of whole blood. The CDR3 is CASSAGGEFSSPLHF. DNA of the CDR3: TGTGCCAGCAGCGCAGGGGGCGAATTCTCTTCACCCCTCCACTTT.